This T cell receptor beta chain stems from a study of Ad26.COV2.S vaccination and SARS-CoV-2 variants. Background on the study: The COV1001 Ad26.COV2.S trial arm included the donor.

Assay used: immunoSEQ multiplex PCR; TCRdb lists only in-frame clones, some missing. Among some 340,000 clones listed, approximately 86% were seen once. Stated treatment: around 19 received Ad26.COV2.S at low or high dose, single or two shots; 5 received placebo; per-sample allocation not given. Each sample was drawn 63 days after the first injection (of vaccine or placebo). A Boston donor was an adult aged 18-55 years. Immunization relied on an Ad26 vector, which expressed Wuhan-strain SARS-CoV-2 spike. This clone was counted only a few times. The length of the CDR3 is 15 residues. CDR1 and CDR2 from the germline V gene are LNHDA and SQIVND (reference sequence). V lost 10 bases and J lost 5, with 20 bases in between.

The chain is built from TRBV19 and TRBJ1-4, with D unclear. Sequenced material: peripheral blood, taken in a trial of Ad26.COV2.S vaccine versus placebo. The receptor comes from a person between 18 and 60 years old who received the Ad26.COV2.S COVID-19 vaccine or a placebo. CDR3 loop: CAIEKKRQSNEKLFF. The CDR3 bases are TGTGCCATTGAAAAAAAGCGTCAGAGCAATGAAAAACTGTTTTTT.